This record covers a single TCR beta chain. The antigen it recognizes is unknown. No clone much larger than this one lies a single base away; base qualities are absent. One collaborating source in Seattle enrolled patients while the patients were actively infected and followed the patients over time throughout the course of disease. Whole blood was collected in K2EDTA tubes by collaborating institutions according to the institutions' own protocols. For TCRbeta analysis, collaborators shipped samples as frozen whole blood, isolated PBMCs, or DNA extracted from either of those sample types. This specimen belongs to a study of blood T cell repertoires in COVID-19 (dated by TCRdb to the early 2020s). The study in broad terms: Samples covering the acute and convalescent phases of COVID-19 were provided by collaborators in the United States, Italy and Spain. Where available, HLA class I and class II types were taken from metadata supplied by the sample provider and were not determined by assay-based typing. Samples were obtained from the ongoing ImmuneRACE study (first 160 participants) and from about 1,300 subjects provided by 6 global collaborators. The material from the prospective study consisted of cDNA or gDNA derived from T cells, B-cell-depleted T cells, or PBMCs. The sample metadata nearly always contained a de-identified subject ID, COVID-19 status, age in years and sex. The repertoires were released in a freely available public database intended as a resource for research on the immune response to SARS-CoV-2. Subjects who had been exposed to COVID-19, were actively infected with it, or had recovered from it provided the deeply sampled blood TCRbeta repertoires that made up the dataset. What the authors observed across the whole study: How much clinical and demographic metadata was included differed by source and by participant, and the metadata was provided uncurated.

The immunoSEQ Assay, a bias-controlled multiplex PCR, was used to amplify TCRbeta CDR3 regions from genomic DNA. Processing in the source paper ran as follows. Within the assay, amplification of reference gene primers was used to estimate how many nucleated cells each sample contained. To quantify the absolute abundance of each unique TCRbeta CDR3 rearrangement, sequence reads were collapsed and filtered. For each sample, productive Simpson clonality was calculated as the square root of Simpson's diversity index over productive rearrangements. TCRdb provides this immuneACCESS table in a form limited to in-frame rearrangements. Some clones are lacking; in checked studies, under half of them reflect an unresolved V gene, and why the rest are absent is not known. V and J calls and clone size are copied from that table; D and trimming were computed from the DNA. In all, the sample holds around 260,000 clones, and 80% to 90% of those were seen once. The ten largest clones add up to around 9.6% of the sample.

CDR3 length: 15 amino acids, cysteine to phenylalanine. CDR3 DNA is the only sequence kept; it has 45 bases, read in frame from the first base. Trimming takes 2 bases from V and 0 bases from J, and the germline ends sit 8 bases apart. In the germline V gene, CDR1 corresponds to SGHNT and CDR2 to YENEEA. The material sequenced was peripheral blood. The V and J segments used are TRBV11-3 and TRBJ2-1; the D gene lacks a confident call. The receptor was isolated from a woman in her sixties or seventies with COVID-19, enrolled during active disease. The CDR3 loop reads CASSLSRYSYNEQFF. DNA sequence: TGTGCCAGCAGCTTAAGCCGTTACTCCTACAATGAGCAGTTCTTC.